This entry lists 13 T cell receptor beta chains sequenced from one sample in a study of T cell repertoires in cytomegalovirus infection. TCRdb reprocessed the reads with MiXCR, giving one entry per CDR3 protein. The data contain about 160,000 distinct CDR3 sequences, approximately 21% of them singletons. Antigens of these TCRs are unknown. The sample was CD8+ T cells from cultured PBMCs, taken from culture after CMV antigen stimulation. The receptors were gathered from a human donor in good health (CMV status not recorded). Some clones in this sample may be carry-over from other donors' samples.

This chain connects TRBV25-1 to TRBJ2-1, with 9 bases matching TRBD2. V trimming: 3 bases; J trimming: 4 bases; junction bases outside the gene matches: 4. Germline loops: CDR1 MGHDK, CDR2 SYGVNS. The CDR3 loop spans 15 amino acids. Here the CDR3 reads CASSDAGGMYNEQFF. DNA for the CDR3: TGTGCCAGCAGTGATGCGGGGGGGATGTACAATGAGCAGTTCTTC.

The chain couples TRBV7-9 to TRBJ1-1; weak D call: TRBD1 (6 bases). The CDR3 runs to 14 residues. In germline, CDR1 is SEHNR, CDR2 FQNEAQ (reference sequence). Trimming cost V 7 bases and J 2 bases, with 14 bases left between them. CDR3 sequence (DNA): TGTGCCAGCACCCCGGACAGATTTAACACTGAAGCTTTCTTT. It encodes CASTPDRFNTEAFF.

As for this clonotype: This may stem from a read error, because a much larger clone lies one nucleotide away. J is TRBJ2-2 and V is TRBV7-6; D uncertain. Trimming pared 1 base from V and 6 bases from J, leaving 6 bases between. The germline gives CDR1 SGHVS, CDR2 FNYEAQ. The CDR3 sequence is 13 residues long. CDR3 sequence: CASSLDGAGELFF. DNA for the CDR3: TGTGCCAGCAGCTTAGATGGGGCCGGGGAGCTGTTTTTT. The entire variable domain, with the rest obtained from reference TRBV7-6 and TRBJ2-2, is as follows: GAGVSQSPRYKVTKRGQDVALRCDPISGHVSLYWYRQALGQGPEFLTYFNYEAQQDKSGLPNDRFSAERPEGSISTLTIQRTEQRDSAMYRCASSLDGAGELFFGEGSRLTVL.

This clonotype was counted once. The chain uses TRBV6-2 or TRBV6-3 and TRBJ1-1, with TRBD1 identical over 10 bases. Per germline, CDR1 MNHEY and CDR2 SVGEGT. V lost 6 bases, J lost 7 bases, and 5 bases stayed unmatched. The CDR3 consists of 13 residues. In DNA form, the CDR3 reads TGTGCCAGCAGCCCGGGACAGGGGCTTGAAGCTTTCTTT. Translated: CASSPGQGLEAFF.

This clonotype was seen only a few times. The gene calls are TRBV6-2 or TRBV6-3 and TRBJ1-5; D is perhaps TRBD1 (6 bases). This CDR3 spans 14 amino acids. V lost 4 bases and J 1 base, leaving 8 bases between the germline ends. From germline, CDR1 is MNHEY and CDR2 SVGEGT. CDR3 nucleotide sequence: TGTGCCAGCAGTTGGACAGTAAGCAATCAGCCCCAGCATTTT. Translated, it gives CASSWTVSNQPQHF.

The chain combines TRBV19 with TRBJ1-2; weak D call: TRBD1 (6 bases). The CDR3 consists of 14 residues. Germline V gene lookup returns CDR1 LNHDA and CDR2 SQIVND (reference sequence). Trimming removed 3 bases at V and 3 bases at J, with 11 bases between. The CDR3 spells CASSIRGRDYGYTF. The CDR3, as DNA: TGTGCCAGTAGTATTCGGGGGCGTGACTATGGCTACACCTTC.

This clonotype has only a few counts. The rearrangement uses TRBV10-2 and TRBJ1-4; TRBD1 might be the D (6 bases). The germline V gene encodes CDR1 WSHSY and CDR2 SAAADI. Trimming shortened V by 5 bases and J by 5 bases, and 18 bases separated the two germline ends. This CDR3 has 16 residues. In DNA, the CDR3 is TGCGCCAGCAGTTTAAACTACAGGGAAGTCAATGAAAAACTGTTTTTT. This sequence encodes CASSLNYREVNEKLFF.

V and J are TRBV29-1 and TRBJ2-7; maybe TRBD1 (6 bases). The length of the CDR3 is 13 residues. CDR1 is SQVTM and CDR2 is ANQGSEA in the germline V gene. The germline V and J ends were trimmed by 4 bases and 0 bases, with 10 bases remaining between them. CDR3 protein: CSVGAGDSYEQYF. In nucleotides, the CDR3 is TGCAGCGTTGGGGCAGGGGACTCCTACGAGCAGTACTTC.

The V and J genes are TRBV7-2 and TRBJ2-7, with 7 bases matching TRBD1. The junction had 2 bases not matched to a gene; V was cut back by 1 base and J by 2 bases. The germline CDR1 and CDR2 sequences are SGHTA and FQGNSA. The CDR3 sequence is 14 residues long. The CDR3 loop is CASSLVTGAYEQYF. The CDR3 DNA is TGTGCCAGCAGCTTAGTAACAGGGGCCTACGAGCAGTACTTC.

This chain links TRBV12-3 or TRBV12-4 with TRBJ2-7, with D maybe TRBD2 (5 bases). This CDR3 contains 13 residues. V lost 7 bases, J lost 3 bases, and 13 bases lay in between. In DNA, the CDR3 is TGTGCCAGCACTCCCGGGGTGGGCTACGAGCAGTACTTC. It codes for CASTPGVGYEQYF.

This clonotype has ten or more counts. The chain is built from TRBV7-8 and TRBJ2-3, with 12 nucleotides matching TRBD2. Losses at the gene ends were 3 bases for V and 0 bases for J; bases not matched to a gene: 10. The CDR3 has 19 residues. CDR1 SGHVS and CDR2 FQNEAQ come from the germline V gene. The CDR3 loop reads CASSFPRRLAGASTDTQYF. The CDR3 DNA follows: TGTGCCAGCAGCTTCCCTCGGCGACTAGCGGGGGCTAGCACAGATACGCAGTATTTT. Full variable domain (outside the CDR3, taken from reference TRBV7-8 and TRBJ2-3): GAGVSQSPRYKVAKRGQDVALRCDPISGHVSLFWYQQALGQGPEFLTYFQNEAQLDKSGLPSDRFFAERPEGSVSTLKIQRTQQEDSAVYLCASSFPRRLAGASTDTQYFGPGTRLTVL.

The chain employs TRBV9 and TRBJ2-7, with TRBD1 as a possible D gene (6 bases). This CDR3 region has 16 residues. V lost 4 bases to trimming and J lost 0 bases, with 17 bases between them. Germline assignment: CDR1 SGDLS and CDR2 YYNGEE. This CDR3 reads CASSTSSGALSYEQYF. CDR3 nucleotides: TGTGCCAGCAGCACTTCATCAGGGGCCCTCTCCTACGAGCAGTACTTC. Looking up the rest from reference TRBV9 and TRBJ2-7 gives the full variable domain: DSGVTQTPKHLITATGQRVTLRCSPRSGDLSVYWYQQSLDQGLQFLIQYYNGEERAKGNILERFSAQQFPDLHSELNLSSLELGDSALYFCASSTSSGALSYEQYFGPGTRLTVT.

This clonotype was recorded a few times. This sequence joins TRBV7-8 and TRBJ1-3; 7 bases map to TRBD1. V dropped 2 bases and J dropped 4; count of bases not matched to a gene: 8. The CDR3 covers 16 residues. From germline, CDR1 is SGHVS and CDR2 FQNEAQ. The CDR3 DNA sequence: TGTGCCAGCAGCTTAAGGGGGCCCTCGGCCGGAAACACCATATATTTT. Its protein is CASSLRGPSAGNTIYF.